This T cell receptor beta chain was captured in a study of T-cell reconstitution after alpha-beta-depleted transplantation in children. The CDR3 has 13 amino acids. V was trimmed by 6 bases and J by 12 bases, leaving 18 bases between them. This clonotype was observed a few times. For TCRbeta, the library was prepared with unique molecular identifiers. TCRdb ran MiXCR on the PCR reads and lists one entry per CDR3 protein. This sample carries around 600,000 distinct CDR3 sequences, roughly 15% of them seen once, and the ten largest clones take over 0.95%. The V gene is TRBV12-3 or TRBV12-4, the J gene TRBJ2-1; D not resolved. This specimen was PBMCs from the stem cell graft donor, taken from the stem cell graft. The TCR originated in a human donor who donated a stem cell graft to a child with acute myeloid leukemia. CDR3 DNA: TGTGCCAGCAGCCCCTCAACGGAAGTTGCGCAGTTCTTC. As protein: CASSPSTEVAQFF.